One and the same sample provided the 26 T cell receptor beta chains below, sequenced in a study of blood T cell repertoires in COVID-19 (dated by TCRdb to between 2020 and 2021). Library construction relied on the immunoSEQ multiplex PCR assay. TCRdb obtained this table from immuneACCESS and retained in-frame rearrangements with V and J assigned. These tables miss some clones; where compared with another copy, unresolved V genes account for less than half of the shortfall, and the remainder is unexplained. This sample has roughly 60,000 clones in its table, and around 75% of those were observed once. The leading ten clones occupy roughly 23% of the sample. The sample was peripheral blood. Receptors originate from a human donor in a cohort sampled during active COVID-19.

V is TRBV7-9 and J is TRBJ2-7; TRBD1 might be the D (8 bases). This CDR3 has 14 amino acids. Germline V gene data show CDR1 as SEHNR and CDR2 as FQNEAQ (reference sequence). Trimming left V 4 bases short and J 8 bases short, with 18 bases between. In nucleotides, the CDR3 is TGTGCCAGCAGCTCCGACAGGGGAGGGGCTCAGCAGTACTTC. It is translated as CASSSDRGGAQQYF. Looking up the rest from reference TRBV7-9 and TRBJ2-7 gives the full variable domain: DTGVSQNPRHKITKRGQNVTFRCDPISEHNRLYWYRQTLGQGPEFLTYFQNEAQLEKSRLLSDRFSAERPKGSFSTLEIQRTEQGDSAMYLCASSSDRGGAQQYFGPGTRLTVT.

The rearrangement links TRBV5-1 to TRBJ2-1; D might be TRBD2 (6 bases). This CDR3 region has 13 residues. The V and J ends lost 3 bases and 8 bases respectively, with 12 bases between them. CDR1 SGHRS and CDR2 YFSETQ come from the germline V gene. The CDR3 DNA reads as TGCGCCAGCAGCTGGGACTGGGGGGATGAGCAGTTCTTC. It encodes CASSWDWGDEQFF.

With regard to this clone: One end of the junction fails to match germline, which may point to a read error. The rearrangement uses TRBV27 and TRBJ2-2, with 7 bases aligning to TRBD2. This CDR3 has 15 residues. The germline V gene has CDR1 MNHEY and CDR2 SMNVEV (reference sequence). The CDR3 region has the DNA TGTGCCAGCAAGCGGAGCGGGACGAAAACCGGGGAGCTGTTTTTT. Translation gives CASKRSGTKTGELFF.

The chain uses TRBV14 and TRBJ2-5, with a weak D call TRBD1 (5 bases). V was cut by 1 base and J by 9 bases, with 15 bases left in between. The CDR3 length is 14 residues. The germline V gene has CDR1 SGHDN and CDR2 FVKESK. CDR3 coding DNA: TGTGCCAGCAGCCAAGTATACGGGCTAGGGGCCCAGTACTTC. It codes for CASSQVYGLGAQYF.

The V call is TRBV7-9, the J call TRBJ1-1, with a tentative D call TRBD1 (5 bases). Per the germline V gene, CDR1 is SEHNR and CDR2 is FQNEAQ (reference sequence). The V end lost 4 bases, the J end lost 4 bases, and 13 bases lay between the germline ends. CDR3 length: 14 residues. CDR3 sequence (DNA): TGTGCCAGCAGCTGGCAGGAGGGGCTCACTGAAGCTTTCTTT. It translates to CASSWQEGLTEAFF. The whole variable domain, filled in from reference TRBV7-9 and TRBJ1-1, reads DTGVSQNPRHKITKRGQNVTFRCDPISEHNRLYWYRQTLGQGPEFLTYFQNEAQLEKSRLLSDRFSAERPKGSFSTLEIQRTEQGDSAMYLCASSWQEGLTEAFFGQGTRLTVV.

The rearrangement links TRBV30 to TRBJ1-1; D is possibly TRBD1 (5 bases). Per the germline V gene, CDR1 is GTSNPN and CDR2 is SVGIG (reference sequence). This CDR3 spans 13 amino acids. V lost 5 bases and J 3 bases, leaving 13 bases between the germline ends. The CDR3 DNA is TGTGCCTGGGAACTGGGACTCTACACTGAAGCTTTCTTT. It encodes CAWELGLYTEAFF.

This clone appeared many times. The V gene is TRBV10-2, the J gene TRBJ2-2; TRBD1 aligns across 10 bases. Per the germline V gene, CDR1 is WSHSY and CDR2 is SAAADI. The CDR3 sequence is 15 residues long. J lost 4 bases, V lost 8 bases, and 7 bases had no gene match. Here the CDR3 DNA reads TGCGCCAGCCGACAGGGGGCGCGAGGCACCGGGGAGCTGTTTTTT. Translation gives CASRQGARGTGELFF.

The gene calls are TRBV5-4 and TRBJ1-1; TRBD1 matches 10 bases. CDR1 and CDR2 (germline): SGHNT, YYREEE (reference sequence). Trimming removed 4 bases from V and 3 bases from J; junction bases left unmatched: 6. The CDR3 totals 15 residues. CDR3 DNA sequence: TGTGCCAGCAGCCGGGGGGGACAGGGGCACACTGAAGCTTTCTTT. Amino acid sequence: CASSRGGQGHTEAFF.

The chain has TRBV18 and TRBJ2-7; TRBD1 might be the D (6 bases). The CDR3 has 15 residues. The V end lost 5 bases, the J end lost 1 base, and 15 bases lay between the germline ends. CDR1 and CDR2 from the germline V gene are KGHSH and LQKENI. CDR3 coding DNA: TGTGCCAGCTCAACGACAGGATCGGGGTCCTACGAGCAGTACTTC. Protein product: CASSTTGSGSYEQYF.

This clone was counted a few times. V and J are TRBV6-5 and TRBJ1-5, with D unresolved. The CDR3 runs to 14 residues. Trimming stripped 6 bases from V and 0 bases from J, with 9 bases between. The germline gives CDR1 MNHEY, CDR2 SVGAGI. CDR3 loop: CASRQFYSNQPQHF. As DNA, the CDR3 is TGTGCCAGCAGACAGTTTTATAGCAATCAGCCCCAGCATTTT.

This chain links TRBV5-7 with TRBJ2-7; maybe TRBD1 (6 bases). TRBV5-7 is known as an ORF, though its function is uncertain. The V and J ends lost 0 bases and 4 bases respectively, with 20 bases between them. The CDR3 length is 17 residues. The CDR3 bases are TGTGCCAGCAGCTTGGCAGCCGGGGACATGATATTTTACGAGCAGTACTTC. Protein sequence: CASSLAAGDMIFYEQYF.

This clone came up once. The V and J genes are TRBV12-3 or TRBV12-4 and TRBJ1-2; D unclear. The CDR3 contains 13 residues. The ends were cut back, 5 bases at V and 7 bases at J, with 14 bases in the middle. The CDR3 loop reads CASSAEVLAGYTF. The DNA of the CDR3 is TGTGCCAGCAGTGCGGAGGTTCTCGCTGGCTACACCTTC.

This chain uses TRBV29-1 with TRBJ1-2, with D tentatively TRBD1 (5 bases). Germline V lookup: CDR1 SQVTM, CDR2 ANQGSEA. The CDR3 has 11 amino acids. The V and J ends lost 5 bases and 12 bases respectively, with 16 bases between them. CDR3 region: CSVFRERVNTF. CDR3 nucleotide sequence: TGCAGCGTTTTCAGGGAACGAGTTAACACCTTC.

The chain employs TRBV5-1 and TRBJ2-1, with no clear D. Trimming left V 0 bases short and J 7 bases short, with 11 bases between. The CDR3 is 14 amino acids. Germline V gene sequence: CDR1 SGHRS, CDR2 YFSETQ. For the CDR3, the DNA is TGCGCCAGCAGCTTGGGTGACGGGTCGAATGAGCAGTTCTTC. Encoded protein: CASSLGDGSNEQFF.

The table lists this clone with a count of one. The chain employs TRBV6-5 and TRBJ2-3, with D possibly being TRBD1 (6 bases). The germline gives CDR1 MNHEY, CDR2 SVGAGI. The CDR3 spans 14 residues. Deletions cut 2 bases from V and 3 bases from J, with 9 bases between. This CDR3 reads CASSYGDMTDTQYF. The CDR3 bases are TGTGCCAGCAGTTACGGGGACATGACAGATACGCAGTATTTT.

This chain links TRBV7-6 with TRBJ2-2; TRBD2 matches at 10 bases. The CDR3 is 17 amino acids. Germline CDR1 and CDR2: SGHVS and FNYEAQ. Unmatched junction bases numbered 17, after V lost 11 bases and J lost 5 bases. CDR3 coding DNA: TGTGCCGACGGGGTGTCAGCAGCGGGAGGGCGTACCGGGGAGCTGTTTTTT. Amino acids: CADGVSAAGGRTGELFF.

By share of the sample, this clone is medium-sized. The J gene is TRBJ1-1, the V gene TRBV7-8, with 10 bases fitting TRBD1. The CDR3 has 18 residues. V gave up 5 bases and J gave up 0 bases; unmatched junction bases: 12. The germline CDR1 and CDR2 sequences are SGHVS and FQNEAQ. CDR3: CASSLGQGSGIMNTEAFF. In nucleotides, the CDR3 is TGTGCCAGCAGCCTGGGACAGGGGTCCGGGATCATGAACACTGAAGCTTTCTTT.

The chain joins TRBV3-1 (or the pseudogene TRBV3-2) to TRBJ2-7; D possibly corresponds to TRBD2 (6 bases). Germline V gives CDR1 LGHDT, CDR2 YNNKEL (reference sequence). Trimming shortened V by 4 bases and J by 5 bases, and 15 bases separated the two germline ends. The length of the CDR3 is 14 residues. The CDR3 bases are TGTGCCAGCAGCCCGGGACTGCTCCAGGACGAGCAGTACTTC. Its translation is CASSPGLLQDEQYF.

The genes are TRBV2 and TRBJ1-5, with 10 bases matching TRBD1. CDR3 length equals 15 residues. Unmatched junction bases numbered 11, after V lost 6 bases and J lost 9 bases. CDR1 is SNHLY and CDR2 is FYNNEI in the germline V gene. The CDR3 sequence: CASRNRRGTGVPQHF. The CDR3 DNA reads TGTGCCAGCAGAAATCGAAGGGGGACAGGGGTGCCCCAGCATTTT.

J is TRBJ1-1 and V is TRBV2; 8 nucleotides line up with TRBD1. CDR1 and CDR2 from the germline V gene are SNHLY and FYNNEI. The CDR3 length is 17 residues. The V and J ends lost 6 bases and 1 base, in that order; junction bases with no gene match: 13. In DNA, the CDR3 is TGTGCCAGCAGACTGGGGCAGGGGGCATTCTGGAACACTGAAGCTTTCTTT. This gives the protein CASRLGQGAFWNTEAFF.

The CDR3 region is CASSQDISVSYNEQFF. CDR3 bases: TGTGCCAGCAGCCAAGATATAAGCGTCTCCTACAATGAGCAGTTCTTC. The genes are TRBV4-2 and TRBJ2-1; unclear D gene. Germline CDR1 LGHNA, CDR2 YNFKEQ. This CDR3 contains 16 residues. V was shortened by 0 bases and J by 0 bases, with 9 bases between the two germline ends.

The V gene is TRBV20-1, the J gene TRBJ1-2; a weak D match, TRBD1 (5 bases). The V and J ends lost 0 bases and 10 bases respectively, with 9 bases between them. The CDR3 spans 11 residues. Germline V lookup: CDR1 DFQATT, CDR2 SNEGSKA (reference sequence). The CDR3 sequence: CSARDGGVYTF. Written as DNA, the CDR3 is TGCAGTGCTAGAGATGGGGGGGTCTACACCTTC.

CDR3 in DNA: TGTGCCAGCAGATACTGGGTGGGGAGCTCCTACAATGAGCAGTTCTTC. It yields the protein CASRYWVGSSYNEQFF. The chain uses TRBV5-8 and TRBJ2-1, with D perhaps TRBD2 (5 bases). In germline, CDR1 is SGHTS, CDR2 YDEGEE. This CDR3 is built from 16 residues. Trimming shortened V by 5 bases and J by 0 bases, and 15 bases separated the two germline ends.

This clone was seen only a few times. The CDR3 DNA reads TGTGCCAGCAGCCAAGTCCAGGCAAGGAGGGCCAATGAGCAGTTCTTC. As protein: CASSQVQARRANEQFF. The chain links TRBV14 to TRBJ2-1; weak D call: TRBD2 (6 bases). V lost 1 base to trimming and J lost 6 bases, with 16 bases between them. The CDR3 is made up of 16 amino acids. Germline CDR1 SGHDN, CDR2 FVKESK.

This chain joins TRBV12-3 or TRBV12-4 and TRBJ1-1; unclear D gene. The CDR3 covers 13 residues. The V end lost 3 bases, the J end lost 0 bases, and 5 bases lay between the germline ends. CDR3 amino acids: CASSLGVNTEAFF. The CDR3 coding sequence is TGTGCCAGCAGTTTGGGAGTGAACACTGAAGCTTTCTTT.

The V and J genes are TRBV18 and TRBJ2-1; TRBD1 aligns across 11 bases. This CDR3 has 15 amino acids. After removal of 3 bases from V and 7 bases from J, the junction contained 5 bases not matched to a gene. Looked up from germline, CDR1 is KGHSH and CDR2 is LQKENI. The CDR3 sequence: CASSPGTGGWNEQFF. The DNA of the CDR3 is TGTGCCAGCTCACCCGGGACAGGGGGTTGGAATGAGCAGTTCTTC.